This entry lists 5 T cell receptor beta chains sequenced from one sample in a study of T cell responses to AZD1222 COVID-19 vaccine. Assay used: immunoSEQ multiplex PCR; TCRdb lists only in-frame clones, some missing. The sample records about 54,000 clones, roughly nine tenths being singletons. The sequencing used peripheral blood, collected 28 days after the second AZD1222 dose. These receptors were obtained from an adult who received the AZD1222 COVID-19 vaccine.

The chain recombines TRBV27 with TRBJ2-3; 7 bases line up with TRBD2. Unmatched junction bases numbered 9, after V lost 4 bases and J lost 2 bases. Germline V gene sequence: CDR1 MNHEY, CDR2 SMNVEV (reference sequence). The length of the CDR3 is 16 residues. CDR3 loop: CASSSSPGLDTDTQYF. The CDR3 DNA sequence: TGTGCCAGCAGTTCCTCCCCCGGACTAGACACAGATACGCAGTATTTT.

In the case of this clone: Mismatch with germline at one junction end may stem from a read error. This chain joins TRBV30 and TRBJ1-6; tentative D call: TRBD1 (5 bases). The V gene's germline CDR1 is GTSNPN and CDR2 SVGIG (reference sequence). The CDR3 runs 13 residues. DNA for the CDR3: TGTGCCTGGAGTCCATCCAGGGATTCGCCCCTCCACTTT. Protein sequence: CAWSPSRDSPLHF.

This chain uses TRBV19 with TRBJ1-4, with D tentatively TRBD1 (5 bases). The V gene's germline CDR1 is LNHDA and CDR2 SQIVND (reference sequence). The CDR3 covers 15 residues. With 4 bases removed from V and 8 bases from J, the gap between germline ends came to 17 bases. CDR3 residues: CASSTQGGLGEKLFF. In nucleotides, the CDR3 is TGTGCCAGTAGTACCCAGGGAGGGCTCGGCGAAAAACTGTTTTTT.

The chain carries TRBV29-1 and TRBJ2-3, with 9 bases that match TRBD2. With 7 bases clipped from V and 4 bases from J, the junction kept 18 bases outside the gene matches. This CDR3 contains 17 residues. Germline V lookup: CDR1 SQVTM, CDR2 ANQGSEA. The CDR3 loop is CSASPVASGRQADTQYF. The CDR3 DNA follows: TGCAGCGCCTCGCCTGTTGCCAGCGGGAGGCAGGCAGATACGCAGTATTTT.

The chain recombines TRBV30 with TRBJ1-2; D uncertain. The CDR3 totals 15 residues. From germline, CDR1 is GTSNPN and CDR2 SVGIG (reference sequence). V was pared by 0 bases and J by 1 base, with 12 bases between. The DNA of the CDR3 is TGTGCCTGGAGTGTTGGGCAGGTCATTAACTATGGCTACACCTTC. Translated: CAWSVGQVINYGYTF. The full variable domain, its missing parts supplied by reference TRBV30 and TRBJ1-2, is SQTIHQWPATLVQPVGSPLSLECTVEGTSNPNLYWYRQAAGRGLQLLFYSVGIGQISSEVPQNLSASRPQDRQFILSSKKLLLSDSGFYLCAWSVGQVINYGYTFGSGTRLTVV.